The TCR beta chain described here comes from a study of identical twins. On this clonotype itself: The antigen is unknown.

TCRdb reprocessed the 5' RACE reads with MiXCR, giving one entry per CDR3 protein. The sample has a few hundred thousand distinct CDR3 sequences, approximately 24% seen once. Study results and limitations: With monozygotic twins, out-of-frame TCR alpha sharing exceeded what models estimated.

This sample was also put to use in a study of T cells expressing NK-cell markers. That study adds: The dominant NKG2C+ clonotypes represented 1.0-7.0% of CD8+ T cells in over 5 donors.

Sequenced material: CD4+ T cells sorted from blood. This TCR derives from a woman aged 18-35 years in good health.

The CDR3 DNA is TGTGCCAGCAGTTTAGGCTTAAGGGGGCCTTCCCTCCACTTT. Translating gives CASSLGLRGPSLHF. This chain links TRBV12-3 or TRBV12-4 with TRBJ1-6; the match to TRBD1 covers 7 bases. The CDR3 covers 14 residues. J lost 14 bases, V lost 1 base, and 8 bases had no gene match.